This entry lists 11 T cell receptor beta chains sequenced from one sample in a study of graft-versus-host responses after intestinal transplantation. The antigens of these receptors remain unknown. Sequenced by immunoSEQ multiplex PCR; TCRdb stores in-frame clones only, minus some. Altogether some 92,000 clones are present, roughly 90% being singletons, with the ten largest covering approximately 0.3%. Source: unstimulated CD4+ T cells sorted from spleen or lymph node cells, taken before intestinal transplant. The receptors stem from a human donor who received an intestinal transplant.

The genes are TRBV6-1 and TRBJ1-6; 7 nucleotides match TRBD1. Germline V gene data show CDR1 as MNHNS and CDR2 as SASEGT. This CDR3 is 15 amino acids long. With 4 bases clipped from V and 8 bases from J, the junction kept 8 bases outside the gene matches. CDR3 sequence: CASSVLTGEDSPLHF. For the CDR3, the DNA is TGTGCCAGCAGTGTATTAACAGGGGAGGATTCACCCCTCCACTTT.

The gene calls are TRBV4-2 and TRBJ2-7; 10 positions agree with TRBD2. With V trimmed by 4 bases and J by 0 bases, 3 bases remained unmatched. CDR3 length: 15 amino acids. Germline CDR1 is LGHNA and CDR2 is YNFKEQ. CDR3 nucleotide sequence: TGTGCCAGCAGCCCGACTAGCGGGTTCTCCTACGAGCAGTACTTC. This sequence encodes CASSPTSGFSYEQYF.

V is TRBV7-9 and J is TRBJ2-5; unclear D gene. Germline values: CDR1 SEHNR, CDR2 FQNEAQ (reference sequence). Trimming took off 1 base at V and 6 bases at J, with 0 bases between the two ends. The CDR3 has 10 amino acids. DNA for the CDR3: TGTGCCAGCAGCTTAGAGACCCAGTACTTC. It codes for CASSLETQYF.

The chain's CDR3 is CASSPRPPGNEQFF. CDR3 DNA: TGTGCCAGCAGCCCCCGGCCCCCAGGGAATGAGCAGTTCTTC. The V call is TRBV7-9, the J call TRBJ2-1, with a tentative D call TRBD1 (5 bases). The V and J ends lost 5 bases and 7 bases respectively, with 15 bases between them. This CDR3 region has 14 residues. CDR1 and CDR2 from the germline V gene are SEHNR and FQNEAQ (reference sequence). Together with reference TRBV7-9 and TRBJ2-1, the CDR3 gives the full variable domain: DTGVSQNPRHKITKRGQNVTFRCDPISEHNRLYWYRQTLGQGPEFLTYFQNEAQLEKSRLLSDRFSAERPKGSFSTLEIQRTEQGDSAMYLCASSPRPPGNEQFFGPGTRLTVL.

This chain links TRBV5-8 with TRBJ2-3, with 11 positions matching TRBD2. Germline lookup yields CDR1 SGHTS and CDR2 YDEGEE. V lost 7 bases and J lost 0; bases outside the gene matches: 7. CDR3 length: 16 amino acids. CDR3 DNA: TGTGCCAGCGGCACTAGCGGGAGTCTTAGCACAGATACGCAGTATTTT. Its translation: CASGTSGSLSTDTQYF.

The V call is TRBV27, the J call TRBJ2-7; D tentatively fits TRBD1 or TRBD2 (5 bases each). This CDR3 is 14 amino acids long. V lost 3 bases to trimming and J lost 6 bases, with 15 bases between them. Germline V gene lookup returns CDR1 MNHEY and CDR2 SMNVEV (reference sequence). The CDR3: CASSFGASGSEQYF. In DNA form, the CDR3 reads TGTGCCAGCAGTTTCGGGGCCTCTGGGAGCGAGCAGTACTTC.

This clone occurred once. This chain links TRBV6-1 with TRBJ1-6; 12 nucleotides agree with TRBD1. The CDR3 length is 16 residues. Germline V gene data show CDR1 as MNHNS and CDR2 as SASEGT. V shed 6 bases and J 7 bases; nucleotides not matched to a gene: 7. CDR3 sequence reads: CASREWDRGRNSPLHF. As DNA, the CDR3 is TGTGCCAGCAGAGAATGGGACAGGGGGCGGAATTCACCCCTCCACTTT.

This clone has just one count. The gene calls are TRBV29-1 and TRBJ2-3, with D possibly TRBD1 on 6 matching bases. The germline CDR1 and CDR2 sequences are SQVTM and ANQGSEA. Trimming cost V 6 bases and J 0 bases, with 10 bases left between them. This CDR3 has 13 residues. The CDR3 bases are TGCAGCGTGTGGACAGCTAGCACAGATACGCAGTATTTT. The encoded protein is CSVWTASTDTQYF.

V and J are TRBV11-2 and TRBJ1-3; D is unclear. This CDR3 is built from 14 residues. From germline, CDR1 is SGHAT and CDR2 FQNNGV. V was cut by 3 bases and J by 7 bases, with 13 bases left in between. DNA of the CDR3: TGTGCCAGCAGCTTCTCCTCGGACGGGAACACCATATATTTT. This codes for CASSFSSDGNTIYF.

This clone was found once. The V and J genes are TRBV10-3 and TRBJ2-3; no clear D. V was pared by 2 bases and J by 3 bases, with 15 bases between. This CDR3 comprises 16 residues. Germline assignment: CDR1 ENHRY and CDR2 SYGVKD. CDR3 residues: CAISEGLLLMTDTQYF. In DNA, the CDR3 is TGTGCCATCAGTGAGGGTTTGCTACTTATGACAGATACGCAGTATTTT.

This clone appeared once. This chain connects TRBV6-5 to TRBJ2-1; 13 bases fit TRBD2. After removal of 5 bases from V and 4 bases from J, the junction contained 2 bases not matched to a gene. Per germline, CDR1 MNHEY and CDR2 SVGAGI. This CDR3 has 15 amino acids. CDR3 sequence reads: CASSTSGRGYNEQFF. The DNA of the CDR3 is TGTGCCAGCAGTACTAGCGGGAGGGGGTACAATGAGCAGTTCTTC.